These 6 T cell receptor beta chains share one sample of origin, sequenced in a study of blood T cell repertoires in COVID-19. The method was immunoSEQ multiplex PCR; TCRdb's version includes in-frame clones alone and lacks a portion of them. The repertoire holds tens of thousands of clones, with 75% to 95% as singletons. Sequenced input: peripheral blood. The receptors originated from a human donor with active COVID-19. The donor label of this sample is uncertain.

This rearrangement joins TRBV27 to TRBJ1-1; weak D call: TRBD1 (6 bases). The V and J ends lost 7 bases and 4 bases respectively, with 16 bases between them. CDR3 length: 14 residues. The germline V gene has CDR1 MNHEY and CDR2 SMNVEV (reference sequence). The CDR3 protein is CASIGLRGGTEAFF. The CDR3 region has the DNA TGTGCCAGCATCGGTTTAAGAGGGGGCACTGAAGCTTTCTTT.

CDR3: CASSIGQGAYTGELFF. DNA for the CDR3: TGTGCCAGCAGCATAGGACAGGGGGCGTATACCGGGGAGCTGTTTTTT. This rearrangement joins TRBV5-6 to TRBJ2-2; 11 nucleotides agree with TRBD1. Germline CDR1 reads SGHDT; CDR2 reads YYEEEE. J was trimmed by 5 bases and V by 4 bases; bases with no gene match: 7. The CDR3 consists of 16 residues.

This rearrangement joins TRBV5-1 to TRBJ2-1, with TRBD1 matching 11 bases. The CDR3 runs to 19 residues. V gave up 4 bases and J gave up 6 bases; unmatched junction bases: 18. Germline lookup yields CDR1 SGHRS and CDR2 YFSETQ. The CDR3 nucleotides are TGCGCCAGCAGCGGCGGACAGGGGGCACCGGGACTAGGCGTCAATGAGCAGTTCTTC. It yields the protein CASSGGQGAPGLGVNEQFF.

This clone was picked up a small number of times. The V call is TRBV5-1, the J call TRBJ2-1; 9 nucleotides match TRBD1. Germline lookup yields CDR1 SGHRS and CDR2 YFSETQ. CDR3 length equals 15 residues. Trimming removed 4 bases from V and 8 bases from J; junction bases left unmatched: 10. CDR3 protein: CASSRPGQGIHEQFF. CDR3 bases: TGCGCCAGCAGCCGACCGGGACAGGGTATCCATGAGCAGTTCTTC.

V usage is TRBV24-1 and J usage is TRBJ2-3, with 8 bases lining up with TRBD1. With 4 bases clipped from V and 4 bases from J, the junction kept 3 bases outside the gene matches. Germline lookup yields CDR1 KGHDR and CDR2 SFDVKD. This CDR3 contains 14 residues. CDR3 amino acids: CATSEGQGADTQYF. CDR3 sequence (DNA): TGTGCCACCAGTGAAGGACAGGGAGCAGATACGCAGTATTTT.

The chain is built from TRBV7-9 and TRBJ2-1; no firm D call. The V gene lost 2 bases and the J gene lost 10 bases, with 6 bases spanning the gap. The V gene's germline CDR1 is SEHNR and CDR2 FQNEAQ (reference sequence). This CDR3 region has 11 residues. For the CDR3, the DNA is TGTGCCAGCAGCTTAACGGAGGAGCAGTTCTTC. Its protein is CASSLTEEQFF.